Listed below are T cell receptor beta chains from one sample, sequenced in a study of control samples from healthy donors and cancer patients. Profiled with immunoSEQ multiplex PCR; TCRdb holds only in-frame clones, not every one. This sample has about 200,000 clones; around 93% occur once, and the top ten carry 1.5% to 2%. Sequenced input: blood. The source of these receptors is a man under 40 in good health. CDR3s include the opening cysteine and the closing phenylalanine or tryptophan. Each record gives: clone size, D gene, CDR3 length, V gene, J gene, CDR3 DNA, CDR3 protein. A D gene is named only where the DNA matches it firmly. Some rows have no size entry. The others give once, few or many, or a class for an expanded clone.

>NA|NA|14|TRBV4-1|TRBJ2-7
TGCGCCAGCAGCCAAGGGGCGGCTGGATACGAGCAGTACTTC
CASSQGAAGYEQYF
>NA|NA|15|TRBV15|TRBJ1-4
TGTGCCACCAGCAGAGCAGGAGCTTTCAATGAAAAACTGTTTTTT
CATSRAGAFNEKLFF
>NA|NA|16|TRBV6-5|TRBJ2-1
TGTGCCAGCAGTTACTCTAGGGACCGAAGAACTAATGAGCAGTTCTTC
CASSYSRDRRTNEQFF
>NA|NA|15|TRBV28|TRBJ1-5
TGTGCCAGCCTCCCTTCGGGTGGTCCCAATCAGCCCCAGCATTTT
CASLPSGGPNQPQHF
>once|TRBD1|14|TRBV5-8|TRBJ2-1
TGTGCCAGCAGAAAACAGGGGATTGACAATGAGCAGTTCTTC
CASRKQGIDNEQFF
>NA|NA|17|TRBV11-3|TRBJ1-6
TGTGCCAGCAGCCCCCGGGGGGGGAAGACGAATAATTCACCCCTCCACTTT
CASSPRGGKTNNSPLHF
>NA|NA|14|TRBV6-5|TRBJ1-1
TGTGCCAGCAGTTACGGGCAGGTGAACACTGAAGCTTTCTTT
CASSYGQVNTEAFF
>NA|TRBD2|18|TRBV3-1/TRBV3-2|TRBJ2-3
TGTGCCAGCAGCCAAGATCGACTAGCGGGGGGATTGGCAGATACGCAGTATTTT
CASSQDRLAGGLADTQYF
>once|TRBD1|17|TRBV10-2|TRBJ1-4
TGCGCCAGCAGCACCGGGACAGGGGGAAGTTCAGTCGAAAAACTGTTTTTT
CASSTGTGGSSVEKLFF
>NA|NA|11|TRBV2|TRBJ2-1
TGTGCCAGCAGTGGATTAGCGGACCAGTTCTTC
CASSGLADQFF
>NA|TRBD2|14|TRBV19|TRBJ2-1
TGTGCCAGTAGCAGGACTAGACGGGAGAATGAGCAGTTCTTC
CASSRTRRENEQFF
>NA|TRBD2|15|TRBV6-5|TRBJ2-1
TGTGCCAGCAAAGCCCTAGCGGGGGGGAACAATGAGCAGTTCTTC
CASKALAGGNNEQFF
>NA|NA|17|TRBV2|TRBJ1-5
TGTGCCAGCACCTTAGTAGGGACATTTGGTGGCAATCAGCCCCAGCATTTT
CASTLVGTFGGNQPQHF
>NA|TRBD1|14|TRBV30|TRBJ1-2
TGTGCCTGGAGCACCGGGCAGGGGGGGAATGGCTACACCTTC
CAWSTGQGGNGYTF
>NA|NA|16|TRBV4-1|TRBJ2-7
TGCGCCAGCAGCCAAGCCCCGGGACTGGCCACCTACGAGCAGTACTTC
CASSQAPGLATYEQYF
>NA|TRBD1|14|TRBV7-9|TRBJ1-4
TGTGCCAGCAGCCCCGGGACAGGTTTCGAAAAACTGTTTTTT
CASSPGTGFEKLFF
>NA|TRBD1|16|TRBV18|TRBJ2-7
TGTGCCAGCTCACCACGACAGGGCCCAAGCTCCTACGAGCAGTACTTC
CASSPRQGPSSYEQYF
>NA|TRBD1|15|TRBV4-2|TRBJ1-6
TGTGCCAGCAGCCGAGACCGGGACAGGACTTCACCCCTCCACTTT
CASSRDRDRTSPLHF
>NA|NA|13|TRBV19|TRBJ2-3
TGTGCCAGTAGTATCGCGTCCCGGGATACGCAGTATTTT
CASSIASRDTQYF
>NA|NA|15|TRBV6-1|TRBJ1-2
TGTGCCAGCAGTGACAGGGGCTCAGCCCTCTATGGCTACACCTTC
CASSDRGSALYGYTF
>NA|NA|14|TRBV24-1|TRBJ2-3
TGTGCCACCAGTGTACGACAGGGCACAGATACGCAGTATTTT
CATSVRQGTDTQYF
>NA|TRBD1|13|TRBV7-2|TRBJ2-7
TGTGCCAGCAGCTGGGGACAGGGGTACGAGCAGTACTTC
CASSWGQGYEQYF
>NA|NA|13|TRBV10-3|TRBJ1-2
TGTGCCATCAGTGTCGAGCTAACCTATGGCTACACCTTC
CAISVELTYGYTF
>NA|NA|14|TRBV11-2|TRBJ1-1
TGTGCCAGCAGAAAAAACAGGGTCGACACTGAAGCTTTCTTT
CASRKNRVDTEAFF
>NA|NA|15|TRBV6-5|TRBJ1-6
TGTGCCAGCACTATGACACTGGCACGTAATTCACCCCTCCACTTT
CASTMTLARNSPLHF
>NA|NA|11|TRBV12-3/TRBV12-4|TRBJ1-2
TGTGCCAGCAGTTTCAAAGACGGCTACACCTTC
CASSFKDGYTF
>once|NA|16|TRBV27|TRBJ1-5
TGTGCCAGCAGCTGGGGCCCCGGGACTTCCAATCAGCCCCAGCATTTT
CASSWGPGTSNQPQHF
>NA|NA|12|TRBV3-1/TRBV3-2|TRBJ1-1
TGTGCCAGCAGCCAAGGGGGTCAGGGGACTTTCTTT
CASSQGGQGTFF
>NA|NA|12|TRBV6-5|TRBJ1-1
TGTGCCAGCACCCATGGGGGCACTGAAGCTTTCTTT
CASTHGGTEAFF
>once|NA|14|TRBV4-1|TRBJ1-4
TGCGCCAGCAGCCTCCAACAGGGAATTGAAAAACTGTTTTTT
CASSLQQGIEKLFF
>NA|NA|14|TRBV19|TRBJ1-6
TGTGCCAGTAGTCCGGACGGGGGCCTGGGGGCCCTCCACTTT
CASSPDGGLGALHF
>once|NA|15|TRBV19|TRBJ2-1
TGTGCCAGTAAAGGAGGATCCGGCTCCTACAATGAGCAGTTCTTC
CASKGGSGSYNEQFF
>NA|TRBD2|15|TRBV19|TRBJ2-3
TGTGCCACCAATTCGTTAGCGGGGGGCACAGATACGCAGTATTTT
CATNSLAGGTDTQYF
>NA|TRBD1|15|TRBV28|TRBJ1-4
TGTGCCAGCATCCCTGGGGGGACAGGGCGTGAAAAACTGTTTTTT
CASIPGGTGREKLFF
>NA|TRBD1|16|TRBV11-3|TRBJ2-1
TGTGCCAGCAGCTTAGAGGGACGACAGGGGCTCAATGAGCAGTTCTTC
CASSLEGRQGLNEQFF
>NA|NA|18|TRBV6-2/TRBV6-3|TRBJ2-3
TGTGCCAGCACCCCTGGGGGGGGCCGGATCCTAGGCACAGATACGCAGTATTTT
CASTPGGGRILGTDTQYF
>NA|NA|15|TRBV6-6|TRBJ2-1
TGTGCCAGCAGTTACTCGGGGCAGGGCTACAATGAGCAGTTCTTC
CASSYSGQGYNEQFF
>once|NA|15|TRBV6-1|TRBJ1-3
TGTGCCAGCAGTGAATACTCAGGCAGTAGAAACACCATATATTTT
CASSEYSGSRNTIYF
>NA|TRBD1|14|TRBV27|TRBJ2-2
TGTGCCAGCAGCCTGGGACAGGGGATCGGGGAGCTGTTTTTT
CASSLGQGIGELFF
>NA|NA|12|TRBV10-3|TRBJ1-2
TGTGCCATCAGTCCAGGGGACTATGGCTACACCTTC
CAISPGDYGYTF
>NA|NA|15|TRBV3-1/TRBV3-2|TRBJ1-3
TGTGCCAGCAGCCCCTTCGGGGGGGGTAGTAACACCATATATTTT
CASSPFGGGSNTIYF